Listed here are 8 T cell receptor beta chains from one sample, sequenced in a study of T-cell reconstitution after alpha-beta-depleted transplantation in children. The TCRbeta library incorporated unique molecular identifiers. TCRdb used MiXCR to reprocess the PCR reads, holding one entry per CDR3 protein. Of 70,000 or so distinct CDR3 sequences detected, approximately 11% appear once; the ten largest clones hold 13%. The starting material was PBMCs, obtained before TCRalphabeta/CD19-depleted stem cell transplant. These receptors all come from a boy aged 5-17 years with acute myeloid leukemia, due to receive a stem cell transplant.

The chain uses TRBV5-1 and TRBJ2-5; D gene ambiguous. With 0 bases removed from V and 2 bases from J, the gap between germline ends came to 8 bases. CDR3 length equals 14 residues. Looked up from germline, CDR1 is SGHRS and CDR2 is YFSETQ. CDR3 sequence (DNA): TGCGCCAGCAGCTTGGTAGGACGTCAAGAGACCCAGTACTTC. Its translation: CASSLVGRQETQYF. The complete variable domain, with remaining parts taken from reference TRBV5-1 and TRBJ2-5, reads KAGVTQTPRYLIKTRGQQVTLSCSPISGHRSVSWYQQTPGQGLQFLFEYFSETQRNKGNFPGRFSGRQFSNSRSEMNVSTLELGDSALYLCASSLVGRQETQYFGPGTRLLVL.

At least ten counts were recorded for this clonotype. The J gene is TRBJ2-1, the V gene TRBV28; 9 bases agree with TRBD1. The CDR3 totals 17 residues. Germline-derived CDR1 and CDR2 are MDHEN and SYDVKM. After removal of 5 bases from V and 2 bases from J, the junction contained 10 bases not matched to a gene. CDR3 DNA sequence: TGTGCCAGCAGTCTCGGCACAGGGGGCATCACCTACAATGAGCAGTTCTTC. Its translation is CASSLGTGGITYNEQFF.

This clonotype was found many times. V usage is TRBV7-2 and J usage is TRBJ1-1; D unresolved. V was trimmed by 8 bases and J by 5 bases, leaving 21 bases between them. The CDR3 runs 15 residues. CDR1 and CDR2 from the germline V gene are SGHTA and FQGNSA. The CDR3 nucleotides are TGTGCCAGCTTGCCGGCGGGCTTTAAGTATACTGAAGCTTTCTTT. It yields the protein CASLPAGFKYTEAFF.

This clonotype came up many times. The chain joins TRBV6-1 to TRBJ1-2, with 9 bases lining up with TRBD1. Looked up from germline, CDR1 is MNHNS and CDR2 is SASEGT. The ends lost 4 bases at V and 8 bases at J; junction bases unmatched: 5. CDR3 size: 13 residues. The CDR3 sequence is CASSATGGYGYTF. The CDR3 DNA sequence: TGTGCCAGCAGTGCTACAGGGGGCTACGGCTACACCTTC.

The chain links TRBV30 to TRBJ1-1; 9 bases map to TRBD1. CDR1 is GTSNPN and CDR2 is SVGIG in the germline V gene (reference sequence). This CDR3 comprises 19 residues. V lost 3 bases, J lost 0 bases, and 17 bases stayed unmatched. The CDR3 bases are TGTGCCTGGAGGGCCCGATGGAAGGACAGGGGACCGATGAACACTGAAGCTTTCTTT. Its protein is CAWRARWKDRGPMNTEAFF. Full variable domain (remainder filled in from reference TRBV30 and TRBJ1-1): SQTIHQWPATLVQPVGSPLSLECTVEGTSNPNLYWYRQAAGRGLQLLFYSVGIGQISSEVPQNLSASRPQDRQFILSSKKLLLSDSGFYLCAWRARWKDRGPMNTEAFFGQGTRLTVV.

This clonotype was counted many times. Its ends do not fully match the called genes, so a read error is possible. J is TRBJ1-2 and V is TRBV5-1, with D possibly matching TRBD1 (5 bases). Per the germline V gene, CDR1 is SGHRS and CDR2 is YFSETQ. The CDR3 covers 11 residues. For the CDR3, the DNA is TGCGCCAGCAGCTTGGGGCAGGGACTTTCCTTC. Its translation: CASSLGQGLSF.

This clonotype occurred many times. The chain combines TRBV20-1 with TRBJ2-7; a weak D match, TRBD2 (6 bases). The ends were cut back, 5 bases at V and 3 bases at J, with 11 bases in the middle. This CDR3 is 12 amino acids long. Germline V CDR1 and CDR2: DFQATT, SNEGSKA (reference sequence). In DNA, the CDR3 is TGCAGTGCTGGAGGGGAGGTCTACGAGCAGTACGTC. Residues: CSAGGEVYEQYV.

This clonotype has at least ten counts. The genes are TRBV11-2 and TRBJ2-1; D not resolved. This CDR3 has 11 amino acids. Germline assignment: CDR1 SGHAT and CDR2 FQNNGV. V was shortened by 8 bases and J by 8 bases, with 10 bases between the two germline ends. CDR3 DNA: TGTGCCAGCTCCGGTGAACATGAGCAGTTCTTC. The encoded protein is CASSGEHEQFF. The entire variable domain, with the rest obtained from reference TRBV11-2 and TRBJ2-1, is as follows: EAGVAQSPRYKIIEKRQSVAFWCNPISGHATLYWYQQILGQGPKLLIQFQNNGVVDDSQLPKDRFSAERLKGVDSTLKIQPAKLEDSAVYLCASSGEHEQFFGPGTRLTVL.